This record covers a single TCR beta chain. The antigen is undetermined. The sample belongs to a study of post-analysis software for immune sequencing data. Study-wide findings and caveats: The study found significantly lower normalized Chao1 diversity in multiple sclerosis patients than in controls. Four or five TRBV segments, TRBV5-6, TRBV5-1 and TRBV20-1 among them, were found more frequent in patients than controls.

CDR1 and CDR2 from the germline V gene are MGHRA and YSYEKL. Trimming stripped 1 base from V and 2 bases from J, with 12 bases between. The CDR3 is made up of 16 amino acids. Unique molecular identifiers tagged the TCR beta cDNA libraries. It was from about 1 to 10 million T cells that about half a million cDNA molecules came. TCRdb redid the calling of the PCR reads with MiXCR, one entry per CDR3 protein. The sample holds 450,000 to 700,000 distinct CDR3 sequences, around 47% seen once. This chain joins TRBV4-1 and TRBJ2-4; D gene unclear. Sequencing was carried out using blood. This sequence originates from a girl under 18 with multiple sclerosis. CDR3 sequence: CASSQGPPRTKNIQYF. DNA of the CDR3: TGCGCCAGCAGCCAAGGTCCGCCGCGGACCAAAAACATTCAGTACTTC.